These 24 T cell receptor beta chains came from one sample sequenced in a study of blood T cell repertoires in COVID-19. Sequencing used immunoSEQ multiplex PCR; TCRdb keeps in-frame clones, though not all of them. Of approximately 150,000 clones detected, approximately 85% appear once; the ten largest clones hold 8% to 13%. Input material: peripheral blood. Source of these receptors: a man in his 60s with active or convalescent COVID-19.

The chain joins TRBV21-1 to TRBJ2-2; whether TRBD1, the table's D call, matches the DNA was not checked. TRBV21-1 is noted as a pseudogene. CDR3 length: 16 amino acids. The CDR3 DNA follows: TGTGCCAGCGTACCGCCCCAGGGCGCGAACACCGGGGAGCTGTTTTTT. It yields the protein CASVPPQGANTGELFF.

V is TRBV7-8 and J is TRBJ1-1; tentatively, D is TRBD1 (6 bases). Trimming stripped 5 bases from V and 1 base from J, with 20 bases between. The CDR3 consists of 17 residues. CDR1 and CDR2 from the germline V gene are SGHVS and FQNEAQ. The chain's CDR3 is CASSHTGQLVGNTEAFF. The CDR3 DNA reads TGTGCCAGCAGCCACACAGGGCAACTCGTGGGGAACACTGAAGCTTTCTTT.

V is TRBV4-1 and J is TRBJ1-1; TRBD1 matches at 11 bases. V dropped 1 base and J dropped 4; count of bases not matched to a gene: 2. Germline CDR1 is MGHRA and CDR2 is YSYEKL. There are 15 residues in the CDR3. CDR3 DNA sequence: TGCGCCAGCAGCCAAGTAGGGACAGGGGGCACTGAAGCTTTCTTT. The encoded protein is CASSQVGTGGTEAFF.

J is TRBJ2-2 and V is TRBV20-1, with a weak D call TRBD2 (5 bases). Germline CDR1 reads DFQATT; CDR2 reads SNEGSKA (reference sequence). This CDR3 comprises 11 residues. V lost 4 bases, J lost 7 bases, and 7 bases lay in between. The CDR3 loop is CSATSIGELFF. DNA for the CDR3: TGCAGTGCTACTAGCATCGGGGAGCTGTTTTTT.

The chain links TRBV28 to TRBJ1-5; TRBD1 matches 8 bases. This CDR3 comprises 16 residues. CDR1 MDHEN and CDR2 SYDVKM come from the germline V gene. After removal of 6 bases from V and 4 bases from J, the junction contained 11 bases not matched to a gene. The CDR3 region has the DNA TGTGCCAGCAGCTTACCTGGACAGGGTACAAATCAGCCCCAGCATTTT. Residues: CASSLPGQGTNQPQHF. Based on the CDR3 plus reference TRBV28 and TRBJ1-5, the full variable domain is DVKVTQSSRYLVKRTGEKVFLECVQDMDHENMFWYRQDPGLGLRLIYFSYDVKMKEKGDIPEGYSVSREKKERFSLILESASTNQTSMYLCASSLPGQGTNQPQHFGDGTRLSIL.

The CDR3 region has the DNA TGTGCCAGCAGCTTACTAGCCCGGGAGCAAGAGACCCAGTACTTC. Amino acids: CASSLLAREQETQYF. This chain links TRBV7-2 with TRBJ2-5, with D possibly TRBD2 on 6 matching bases. Germline loops: CDR1 SGHTA, CDR2 FQGNSA. The germline V and J ends were trimmed by 2 bases and 2 bases, with 12 bases remaining between them. The CDR3 loop spans 15 amino acids.

J is TRBJ2-5 and V is TRBV3-1 (or the pseudogene TRBV3-2), with 13 bases fitting TRBD2. Germline V gene sequence: CDR1 LGHDT, CDR2 YNNKEL (reference sequence). This CDR3 is 15 amino acids long. The V and J ends lost 4 bases and 2 bases, in that order; junction bases with no gene match: 1. CDR3 nucleotides: TGTGCCAGCAGCCGGACTAGCGGGGGACAAGAGACCCAGTACTTC. Encoded protein: CASSRTSGGQETQYF.

The rearrangement links TRBV28 to TRBJ2-3, with TRBD1 matching 9 bases. V shed 0 bases and J 4 bases; nucleotides not matched to a gene: 2. This CDR3 region has 15 residues. Germline lookup yields CDR1 MDHEN and CDR2 SYDVKM. The CDR3 DNA is TGTGCCAGCAGTTTATGGACAGGGGGGGCAGATACGCAGTATTTT. Translation gives CASSLWTGGADTQYF.

V usage is TRBV12-2 and J usage is TRBJ2-2; the table assigns TRBD1, which was not confirmed against the DNA. TRBV12-2 is a pseudogene segment. The length of the CDR3 is 19 residues. In DNA, the CDR3 is TGTGCAAGTCGCCCGCCGATTCCGGGTACAGGGACGAACACCGGGGAGCTGTTTTTT. This encodes CASRPPIPGTGTNTGELFF.

The chain combines TRBV10-3 with TRBJ2-1; a weak D match, TRBD2 (6 bases). Germline V gene data show CDR1 as ENHRY and CDR2 as SYGVKD. The CDR3 is 15 amino acids. Trimming took 3 bases from V and 1 from J, leaving 10 bases between them. The CDR3 here is CAISDRGRSYNEQFF. For the CDR3, the DNA is TGTGCCATCAGTGATCGGGGGAGGTCCTACAATGAGCAGTTCTTC.

The CDR3 loop reads CSVVPRGWTGELFF. The CDR3 coding sequence is TGCAGCGTTGTCCCGCGGGGTTGGACCGGGGAGCTGTTTTTT. This rearrangement joins TRBV29-1 to TRBJ2-2; weak D call: TRBD2 (6 bases). This CDR3 spans 14 amino acids. Germline lookup yields CDR1 SQVTM and CDR2 ANQGSEA. Between the trimmed V and J ends, which lost 4 bases and 5 bases, there was a span of 14 bases.

The chain links TRBV28 to TRBJ1-1; a weak D match, TRBD1 (5 bases). V was shortened by 8 bases and J by 1 base, with 17 bases between the two germline ends. The germline V gene has CDR1 MDHEN and CDR2 SYDVKM. The CDR3 sequence is 15 residues long. The CDR3 nucleotides are TGTGCCAGCCGACCGCCAGGGTGGTCGAACACTGAAGCTTTCTTT. Residues: CASRPPGWSNTEAFF.

This clone was seen only a few times. V and J are TRBV11-2 and TRBJ1-1, with 10 nucleotides matching TRBD1. The V segment lost 4 bases and the J segment 2 bases; nucleotides outside the gene matches: 10. The CDR3 loop spans 17 amino acids. CDR1 and CDR2 from the germline V gene are SGHAT and FQNNGV. The CDR3 region is CASSSTGQGSSNTEAFF. CDR3 bases: TGTGCCAGCAGCTCAACGGGACAGGGGAGTTCTAACACTGAAGCTTTCTTT.

V usage is TRBV5-4 and J usage is TRBJ2-5; TRBD2 agrees at 12 bases. Per germline, CDR1 SGHNT and CDR2 YYREEE (reference sequence). The CDR3 contains 16 residues. Trimming at V came to 0 bases and at J to 2 bases, leaving 2 bases not matched to a gene. In DNA, the CDR3 is TGTGCCAGCAGCTTGGCCCTAGCGGGGGGGCAAGAGACCCAGTACTTC. Translated, it gives CASSLALAGGQETQYF.

The chain employs TRBV5-1 and TRBJ1-2; D unresolved. The CDR3 loop spans 15 amino acids. Trimming took 8 bases from V and 2 from J, leaving 19 bases between them. Germline values: CDR1 SGHRS, CDR2 YFSETQ. The CDR3 spells CASHSPSNLNYGYTF. Here the CDR3 DNA reads TGCGCCAGTCATTCTCCCAGTAACCTGAACTATGGCTACACCTTC.

A few counts support this clone. The chain combines TRBV6-5 with TRBJ1-6; 12 bases align to TRBD1. Trimming removed 4 bases from V and 7 bases from J; junction bases left unmatched: 5. Germline CDR1 reads MNHEY; CDR2 reads SVGAGI. CDR3 length: 16 residues. In DNA, the CDR3 is TGTGCCAGCAGTTTGGGACAGGGGGCTTTGAATTCACCCCTCCACTTT. This codes for CASSLGQGALNSPLHF.

The chain uses TRBV6-5 and TRBJ2-2, with 14 bases aligning to TRBD2. This CDR3 region has 14 residues. Germline V gene lookup returns CDR1 MNHEY and CDR2 SVGAGI. J gave up 5 bases and V 8 bases, and 1 base lay outside the gene matches. The CDR3 nucleotides are TGTGCCAGCCGGACTAGCGGGAGGACCGGGGAGCTGTTTTTT. Encoded protein: CASRTSGRTGELFF.

The chain uses TRBV10-1 and TRBJ2-1; D possibly corresponds to TRBD2 (5 bases). Germline values: CDR1 WNHNN, CDR2 SYGVQD (reference sequence). The germline V and J ends were trimmed by 2 bases and 8 bases, with 13 bases remaining between them. This CDR3 contains 14 residues. The CDR3 sequence is CASSEVGVGHEQFF. CDR3 DNA sequence: TGCGCCAGCAGTGAGGTGGGAGTGGGCCATGAGCAGTTCTTC.

The chain carries TRBV29-1 and TRBJ1-6; TRBD1 agrees at 9 bases. The CDR3 sequence is 15 residues long. The J segment lost 8 bases and the V segment lost 8 bases, leaving 13 bases of the junction unmatched. Germline CDR1 is SQVTM and CDR2 is ANQGSEA. Written as DNA, the CDR3 is TGCAGCCCCCGGGACAGGGTCAAGGGGGATTCACCCCTCCACTTT. It encodes CSPRDRVKGDSPLHF.

A remark on this clone: One junction end disagrees with the germline gene, perhaps due to a read error. The CDR3 DNA follows: TGTGCCAGCAGGTTAGGACAGGGCAATTCACCCCTCCACTTT. Its translation: CASRLGQGNSPLHF. This chain connects TRBV7-2 to TRBJ1-6, with 8 bases identical to TRBD1. The germline CDR1 and CDR2 sequences are SGHTA and FQGNSA. This CDR3 region has 14 residues.

This clone was detected once. The chain links TRBV29-1 to TRBJ1-2; 10 nucleotides match TRBD1. Germline values: CDR1 SQVTM, CDR2 ANQGSEA. The trim removed 6 bases at V and 7 bases at J, leaving 11 bases unmatched. CDR3 length equals 14 residues. The CDR3 DNA is TGCAGCGTGGGTTCCGGGACAGGGGTCGGTGGCTACACCTTC. Translating gives CSVGSGTGVGGYTF.

This sequence joins TRBV11-1 and TRBJ2-7; no firm D call. CDR3 length: 14 residues. Between the trimmed V and J ends, which lost 2 bases and 0 bases, there was a span of 8 bases. The germline gives CDR1 SGHAT, CDR2 FQDESV (reference sequence). The CDR3 DNA sequence: TGTGCCAGCAGCTTAAGCTTTGGCTCCTACGAGCAGTACTTC. Translated: CASSLSFGSYEQYF.

The J gene is TRBJ2-1, the V gene TRBV19, with TRBD2 identical over 7 bases. This CDR3 is 13 amino acids long. Germline assignment: CDR1 LNHDA and CDR2 SQIVND (reference sequence). V shed 8 bases, J shed 1 base, and the junction held 2 bases outside the gene matches. For the CDR3, the DNA is TGTGCCAGTCAACTAGCGTCCTACAATGAGCAGTTCTTC. Translation gives CASQLASYNEQFF.

This clone was detected once. The chain employs TRBV19 and TRBJ2-1, with a possible D match to TRBD2 (6 bases). Germline assignment: CDR1 LNHDA and CDR2 SQIVND (reference sequence). V lost 1 base to trimming and J lost 1 base, with 11 bases between them. The CDR3 is 16 residues long. As DNA, the CDR3 is TGTGCCAGTAGTATAGCGGGGGACGCTTCCTACAATGAGCAGTTCTTC. This codes for CASSIAGDASYNEQFF.